These 10 T cell receptor beta chains share one sample of origin, sequenced in a study of shared T cell receptors in the human thymus. TCRdb keeps only in-frame clones here, not all; method: immunoSEQ multiplex PCR. The repertoire holds 600,000 to 900,000 clones, with 80% to 90% as singletons. These same data were also listed under a study on human thymus T cells.

The material sequenced was thymocytes. The receptors here all came from a girl under three years old with a congenital heart defect.

V gene TRBV12-5 combines with J gene TRBJ2-7, with 11 positions matching TRBD2. The CDR3 contains 16 residues. Germline loops: CDR1 LGHNT, CDR2 FRNRAP. With 2 bases clipped from V and 7 bases from J, the junction kept 10 bases outside the gene matches. The CDR3 reads CASGLSSGGAAWEQYF. The CDR3 coding sequence is TGTGCTAGTGGTTTGAGTAGCGGGGGGGCCGCTTGGGAGCAGTACTTC.

This clone was detected only once. This chain links TRBV11-2 with TRBJ1-1; D possibly corresponds to TRBD1 (5 bases). Between the trimmed V and J ends, which lost 1 base and 1 base, there was a span of 22 bases. The CDR3 has 19 amino acids. In germline, CDR1 is SGHAT, CDR2 FQNNGV. The CDR3, as DNA: TGTGCCAGCAGCTTAGTTACGTATCCCGCGGGGGAAGAGAACACTGAAGCTTTCTTT. Its translation: CASSLVTYPAGEENTEAFF. The variable domain in full, completed from reference TRBV11-2 and TRBJ1-1, reads EAGVAQSPRYKIIEKRQSVAFWCNPISGHATLYWYQQILGQGPKLLIQFQNNGVVDDSQLPKDRFSAERLKGVDSTLKIQPAKLEDSAVYLCASSLVTYPAGEENTEAFFGQGTRLTVV.

This clone showed up just a few times. The chain combines TRBV2 with TRBJ2-1; 9 bases map to TRBD2. V lost 2 bases, J lost 10 bases, and 12 bases stayed unmatched. CDR1 SNHLY and CDR2 FYNNEI come from the germline V gene. This CDR3 region has 16 residues. The CDR3 region is CASSESPSGANREQFF. Here the CDR3 DNA reads TGTGCCAGCAGTGAAAGCCCTAGCGGGGCCAACCGAGAGCAGTTCTTC.

This clone was observed once. The genes are TRBV7-2 and TRBJ1-6; 10 bases match TRBD1. The trim removed 3 bases at V and 5 bases at J, leaving 4 bases unmatched. The germline V gene has CDR1 SGHTA and CDR2 FQGNSA. The CDR3 consists of 16 residues. The chain's CDR3 is CASSFDRGPHNSPLHF. CDR3 DNA: TGTGCCAGCAGCTTTGACAGGGGGCCCCATAATTCACCCCTCCACTTT.

V is TRBV6-5 and J is TRBJ1-2; TRBD1 matches 7 bases. The trim removed 1 base at V and 3 bases at J, leaving 5 bases unmatched. Per the germline V gene, CDR1 is MNHEY and CDR2 is SVGAGI. The CDR3 runs 15 residues. CDR3 amino acids: CASSYWVDRDYGYTF. The DNA of the CDR3 is TGTGCCAGCAGTTACTGGGTCGACAGGGACTATGGCTACACCTTC.

This clone was picked up a small number of times. The rearrangement joins TRBV10-2 to TRBJ2-1; 12 nucleotides align to TRBD2. V lost 0 bases and J lost 8; bases outside the gene matches: 8. Germline V gene data show CDR1 as WSHSY and CDR2 as SAAADI. This CDR3 comprises 17 residues. CDR3 residues: CASSESERLAGVDEQFF. CDR3 sequence (DNA): TGCGCCAGCAGTGAGTCTGAAAGACTAGCGGGGGTTGATGAGCAGTTCTTC.

The V gene is TRBV4-1, the J gene TRBJ2-5, with 8 bases that match TRBD2. CDR3 size: 14 residues. CDR1 and CDR2 (germline): MGHRA, YSYEKL. After removal of 2 bases from V and 2 bases from J, the junction contained 1 base not matched to a gene. This chain's CDR3 is CASSQCGGQETQYF. In DNA form, the CDR3 reads TGCGCCAGCAGCCAATGCGGGGGGCAAGAGACCCAGTACTTC.

This chain uses TRBV5-1 with TRBJ2-7, with D possibly matching TRBD1 (6 bases). The CDR3 consists of 19 residues. With 0 bases removed from V and 0 bases from J, the gap between germline ends came to 22 bases. Germline V gene data show CDR1 as SGHRS and CDR2 as YFSETQ. Here the CDR3 reads CASSLGGNIGTPSSYEQYF. CDR3 in DNA: TGCGCCAGCAGCTTGGGAGGGAACATCGGGACACCGAGCTCCTACGAGCAGTACTTC.

V is TRBV7-6 and J is TRBJ1-1; D possibly corresponds to TRBD1 (5 bases). In germline, CDR1 is SGHVS, CDR2 FNYEAQ. The CDR3 runs to 15 residues. Deletions cut 4 bases from V and 6 bases from J, with 18 bases between. Here the CDR3 reads CASSSLRGFGSEAFF. CDR3 DNA sequence: TGTGCCAGCAGCTCCCTCCGGGGGTTCGGGTCTGAAGCTTTCTTT. Combining the CDR3 with reference TRBV7-6 and TRBJ1-1 gives the whole variable domain GAGVSQSPRYKVTKRGQDVALRCDPISGHVSLYWYRQALGQGPEFLTYFNYEAQQDKSGLPNDRFSAERPEGSISTLTIQRTEQRDSAMYRCASSSLRGFGSEAFFGQGTRLTVV.

Only a few counts were recorded for this clone. The chain employs TRBV10-3 and TRBJ1-6, with a weak D call TRBD1 (6 bases). This CDR3 region has 21 residues. CDR1 and CDR2 (germline): ENHRY, SYGVKD. The V gene lost 3 bases and the J gene lost 2 bases, with 26 bases spanning the gap. The DNA of the CDR3 is TGTGCCATCAGTGATACCCCCAGGGGCGAGCTTCCTCGTACCTATAATTCACCCCTCCACTTT. Its protein is CAISDTPRGELPRTYNSPLHF.